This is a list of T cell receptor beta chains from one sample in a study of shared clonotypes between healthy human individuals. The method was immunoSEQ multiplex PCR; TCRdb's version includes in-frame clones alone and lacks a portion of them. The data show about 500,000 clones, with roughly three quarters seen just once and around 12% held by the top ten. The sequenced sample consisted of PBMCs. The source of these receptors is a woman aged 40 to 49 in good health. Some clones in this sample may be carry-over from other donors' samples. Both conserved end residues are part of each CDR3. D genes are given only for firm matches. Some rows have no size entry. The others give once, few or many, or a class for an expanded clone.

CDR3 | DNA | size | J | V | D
CAWSVSLIGGYTF | TGTGCCTGGAGTGTATCCCTTATTGGGGGCTACACCTTC | many | TRBJ1-2 | TRBV30 | NA
CASSLAGGHYGYTF | TGTGCCAGCAGCTTAGCAGGGGGACACTATGGCTACACCTTC | NA | TRBJ1-2 | TRBV7-9 | NA
CASSQDEQGAMNTEAFF | TGCGCCAGCAGCCAAGATGAGCAGGGGGCTATGAACACTGAAGCTTTCTTT | NA | TRBJ1-1 | TRBV4-3 | TRBD1
CASSLNRGYEQYF | TGTGCCAGCAGTTTAAACAGGGGTTACGAGCAGTACTTC | NA | TRBJ2-7 | TRBV28 | TRBD1
CASSRVMNTEAFF | TGTGCCAGCAGTCGGGTCATGAACACTGAAGCTTTCTTT | NA | TRBJ1-1 | TRBV2 | NA
CASSLAGHHTGELFF | TGCGCCAGCAGCTTGGCCGGGCACCACACCGGGGAGCTGTTTTTT | NA | TRBJ2-2 | TRBV5-1 | NA
CASSGGTGRRANYGYTF | TGTGCCAGCAGCGGCGGAACGGGACGGAGAGCTAACTATGGCTACACCTTC | NA | TRBJ1-2 | TRBV9 | NA
CASSRTGPRGNSPLHF | TGCGCCAGCAGCCGAACCGGGCCTCGGGGTAATTCACCCCTCCACTTT | NA | TRBJ1-6 | TRBV4-3 | NA
CASSPSHSNTEAFF | TGTGCCAGCAGCCCTTCCCACTCGAACACTGAAGCTTTCTTT | many | TRBJ1-1 | TRBV7-3 | NA
CSAVNTEAFF | TGCAGTGCAGTGAACACTGAAGCTTTCTTT | NA | TRBJ1-1 | TRBV20-1 | NA
CASSPRTSGSYEQYF | TGTGCCAGCAGTCCCAGGACTAGCGGGAGCTACGAGCAGTACTTC | NA | TRBJ2-7 | TRBV28 | TRBD2
CASSESGTGYTF | TGTGCCAGCAGCGAATCCGGGACGGGCTACACCTTC | NA | TRBJ1-2 | TRBV7-9 | NA
CAISTGNTEAFF | TGTGCCATCAGCACTGGGAACACTGAAGCTTTCTTT | many | TRBJ1-1 | TRBV10-3 | NA
CSVPGEAGEQYF | TGCAGCGTCCCTGGCGAGGCTGGGGAGCAGTACTTC | NA | TRBJ2-7 | TRBV29-1 | NA
CAYKLTRGCGYTF | TGTGCCTATAAACTAACCCGGGGATGTGGCTACACCTTC | few | TRBJ1-2 | TRBV30 | NA
CATSRDGTARVTQYF | TGTGCCACCAGCAGGGACGGGACAGCCAGGGTGACCCAGTACTTC | NA | TRBJ2-5 | TRBV15 | TRBD1
CASSYGFGDFRAEAFF | TGTGCCAGCAGTTACGGGTTCGGGGACTTCCGGGCTGAAGCTTTCTTT | NA | TRBJ1-1 | TRBV6-5 | NA
CASSSYPPGQGSYNEQFF | TGTGCCAGCAGCTCCTACCCTCCGGGACAGGGCTCCTACAATGAGCAGTTCTTC | NA | TRBJ2-1 | TRBV7-9 | TRBD1
CASSYGYTF | TGTGCCAGCAGTTATGGCTACACCTTC | NA | TRBJ1-2 | TRBV6-5 | NA
CSAPPEGLFF | TGCAGTGCTCCGCCCGAAGGGCTGTTTTTT | NA | TRBJ1-4 | TRBV20-1 | NA
CAWSTSADAYNEQFF | TGTGCCTGGTCAACTTCAGCCGACGCCTACAATGAGCAGTTCTTC | NA | TRBJ2-1 | TRBV30 | NA
CASSPTGGYGYTF | TGTGCCAGCAGCCCCACAGGGGGCTATGGCTACACCTTC | many | TRBJ1-2 | TRBV28 | TRBD1
CAWSVPRGGTEAFF | TGTGCCTGGAGTGTACCCAGGGGAGGCACTGAAGCCTTCTTT | NA | TRBJ1-1 | TRBV30 | NA
CASSMQWTDTQYF | TGTGCCAGTAGTATGCAGTGGACAGATACGCAGTATTTT | many | TRBJ2-3 | TRBV19 | NA
CSVESSRVHNEQFF | TGCAGCGTTGAGTCTTCCAGGGTGCACAATGAGCAGTTCTTC | NA | TRBJ2-1 | TRBV29-1 | NA
CARGLAGDGTGELFF | TGTGCCAGGGGACTAGCGGGAGATGGCACCGGGGAGCTGTTTTTT | NA | TRBJ2-2 | TRBV21-1 | NA
CASSAADRGVYEQYF | TGTGCCAGCAGTGCGGCTGACAGGGGAGTCTACGAGCAGTACTTC | few | TRBJ2-7 | TRBV25-1 | TRBD1
CASRQTGGNQPQHF | TGTGCCAGCAGACAGACAGGAGGCAATCAGCCCCAGCATTTT | NA | TRBJ1-5 | TRBV6-6 | NA
CASRAGTYLRTEAFF | TGTGCCAGCAGGGCCGGGACATATCTTCGGACTGAAGCTTTCTTT | few | TRBJ1-1 | TRBV2 | NA
CASSLGLAGVGEQYF | TGTGCCAGCAGCTTGGGACTAGCGGGAGTGGGCGAGCAGTACTTC | NA | TRBJ2-7 | TRBV9 | TRBD2
CASKGGGTVGTEAFF | TGTGCCAGCAAGGGTGGAGGGACTGTGGGAACTGAAGCTTTCTTT | once | TRBJ1-1 | TRBV27 | NA
CAWSVNLAGGILGDTQYF | TGTGCCTGGAGTGTAAATCTTGCGGGAGGGATCCTGGGCGATACGCAGTATTTT | NA | TRBJ2-3 | TRBV30 | TRBD2
CASSWTTTGYGYGYTF | TGTGCCAGCAGCTGGACAACAACAGGGTACGGCTATGGCTACACCTTC | few | TRBJ1-2 | TRBV5-4 | NA
CASSFGRGRETEAFF | TGTGCCAGCAGTTTTGGTAGGGGCCGGGAGACTGAAGCTTTCTTT | many | TRBJ1-1 | TRBV28 | NA
CASSSASGGLTDTQYF | TGCGCCAGCAGCTCCGCCAGCGGGGGACTCACAGATACGCAGTATTTT | NA | TRBJ2-3 | TRBV5-1 | TRBD2
CASSPFQGGSNQPQHF | TGTGCCAGCTCACCATTTCAGGGTGGAAGCAATCAGCCCCAGCATTTT | NA | TRBJ1-5 | TRBV18 | NA
CSITGRDLYEQYF | TGCAGCATAACCGGACGGGACCTCTACGAGCAGTACTTC | few | TRBJ2-7 | TRBV29-1 | NA
CASSSRDTHEQYF | TGTGCCAGCAGCTCCCGGGACACCCACGAGCAGTACTTC | NA | TRBJ2-7 | TRBV5-4 | NA
CASSKGPGSNQPQHF | TGTGCCAGCAGCAAAGGACCAGGTAGCAATCAGCCCCAGCATTTT | NA | TRBJ1-5 | TRBV9 | NA
CASSLGLGGEQFF | TGTGCCAGCAGCTTAGGCCTCGGTGGTGAGCAGTTCTTC | NA | TRBJ2-1 | TRBV7-2 | NA
CASRQGLSSYEQYF | TGTGCCAGCCGCCAGGGGTTAAGCTCCTACGAGCAGTACTTC | NA | TRBJ2-7 | TRBV27 | NA
CASSLLSDRASEQYF | TGTGCCAGCAGCTTGCTCTCAGACAGGGCAAGCGAGCAGTACTTC | NA | TRBJ2-7 | TRBV5-6 | TRBD1
CASSSGGAGGVGETQYF | TGTGCCAGCAGCTCCGGGGGAGCGGGAGGGGTCGGAGAGACCCAGTACTTC | NA | TRBJ2-5 | TRBV7-3 | TRBD2
CASSDSAGSYNEQFF | TGTGCCAGCAGTGACTCGGCAGGCTCCTACAATGAGCAGTTCTTC | NA | TRBJ2-1 | TRBV6-4 | NA
CASGQQGVYNEQFF | TGTGCCAGCGGTCAACAGGGGGTGTACAATGAGCAGTTCTTC | NA | TRBJ2-1 | TRBV28 | TRBD1
CASRRQREANYGYTF | TGTGCCAGCAGACGACAGAGAGAGGCTAACTATGGCTACACCTTC | once | TRBJ1-2 | TRBV28 | NA
CASSVRQIQETQYF | TGCGCCAGCAGCGTTCGACAGATCCAAGAGACCCAGTACTTC | NA | TRBJ2-5 | TRBV5-1 | NA
CASSSTGPRETQYF | TGTGCCAGCAGCTCGACGGGGCCCCGGGAGACCCAGTACTTC | NA | TRBJ2-5 | TRBV7-2 | NA
CASSPKAGGQDTQYF | TGTGCCAGCTCACCCAAAGCGGGAGGTCAAGATACGCAGTATTTT | many | TRBJ2-3 | TRBV18 | TRBD2
CASSFSGTPNTEAFF | TGTGCCAGCAGCTTCTCCGGGACACCAAACACTGAAGCTTTCTTT | NA | TRBJ1-1 | TRBV7-2 | NA
CAISGRDRNSYEQYF | TGTGCCATCAGTGGAAGGGACAGAAACTCCTACGAGCAGTACTTC | NA | TRBJ2-7 | TRBV10-3 | TRBD1
CAIGFTLYEQYF | TGTGCCATCGGGTTCACCCTCTACGAGCAGTACTTC | once | TRBJ2-7 | TRBV10-3 | NA
CASSLGGQGTEAFF | TGCGCCAGCAGCTTAGGGGGGCAAGGCACTGAAGCTTTCTTT | NA | TRBJ1-1 | TRBV5-1 | NA